Sequencing of this T cell receptor (beta chain) was carried out in a study of regulatory T cells in long-lasting Graves disease. There are a few counts of this clonotype. The antigen is not known. According to the study, TCR beta libraries were built with iRepertoire HTBI primers and CDR3-region Arm-PCR. MiXCR, run by TCRdb on the multiplex PCR reads, gives a single entry per CDR3 protein. Of 200,000 to 250,000 distinct CDR3 sequences listed, about 19% were seen once; the top ten hold roughly 14%. Trimming left V 5 bases short and J 9 bases short, with 12 bases between. Looked up from germline, CDR1 is LNHDA and CDR2 is SQIVND (reference sequence). The CDR3 loop spans 12 amino acids. Findings and caveats of the study: Samples came from peripheral blood alone, without thyroid tissue. Persistent disease favored TRBV28, TRBJ1-2 and TRBJ2-5.

Time point specified: newly diagnosed GD, antithyroid drugs for less than 3 months. PBMC-derived RNA was used for the TCR library. Guidelines of the American Thyroid Association were used to diagnose Graves' disease. Peripheral blood, roughly 9.2 milliliters per patient, was collected in EDTA tubes. The gene calls are TRBV19 and TRBJ2-3; D is unresolved. The clonotype originates from a female donor with Graves disease. Specimen: peripheral blood mononuclear cells (PBMCs), collected at new diagnosis, from a patient treated with antithyroid drugs. CDR3 amino acids: CASSPPGKTQYF. CDR3 sequence (DNA): TGTGCCAGTAGTCCCCCTGGAAAGACGCAGTATTTT. The full variable domain, with the rest looked up from reference TRBV19 and TRBJ2-3, is DGGITQSPKYLFRKEGQNVTLSCEQNLNHDAMYWYRQDPGQGLRLIYYSQIVNDFQKGDIAEGYSVSREKKESFPLTVTSAQKNPTAFYLCASSPPGKTQYFGPGTRLTVL.